This T cell receptor beta chain emerged from a study of graft-versus-host responses after intestinal transplantation (dated by TCRdb to the early 2020s). As for the study more broadly: Multivisceral, liver-intestinal, or isolated intestinal transplants were received by the recipients. Anti-thymocyte globulin induction was given to all recipients, followed by maintenance tacrolimus and steroids for 2 to 4 years. After intestinal transplantation, graft-versus-host and host-versus-graft alloreactive T cell clones in the graft, circulation and bone marrow were tracked using bulk TCR-beta CDR3 sequencing. To identify alloreactive clones, pre-transplant mixed lymphocyte reaction products were sequenced and then compared with unstimulated pre-transplant donor and recipient T cells. Of the 20 to 30 intestinal transplant recipients enrolled in the cohort, one of whom was a retransplant, 3 patients without pretransplant specimens were excluded. A peak of at least 4% donor T cells among recipient peripheral blood mononuclear cells was the definition used for donor T cell macrochimerism. Samples from three later patients were sequenced in-house on an Illumina MiSeq with MiXCR processing rather than by the commercial service. Results the study describes overall, beyond this receptor: Patients with donor T cell macrochimerism had high GvH to HvG T cell clonal ratios in their allografts. GvH clones were detected in recipient bone marrow, and some appeared earlier in ileal mucosa or blood, consistent with an intestinal mucosal origin. Early after transplant, peak levels of circulating GvH clones were associated with declines in HvG clones. The relatively low number and heterogeneity of intestinal transplant patients limited the conclusions.

Library construction relied on the immunoSEQ multiplex PCR assay. In most patients, genomic DNA was isolated using the Qiagen DNeasy Blood and Tissue Kit and sent frozen to Adaptive Biotechnologies for TCR sequencing. For most patients, genomic DNA was subjected to high-throughput TCR-beta CDR3 sequencing by Adaptive Biotechnologies. On the study's bioinformatics: Adaptive's ImmunoSEQ software was the source of the TCR sequencing data for about 18 patients, while a few other patients were processed with MiXCR and VDJtools. To correct CD4 versus CD8 sorting errors, sequences present in both subsets at a frequency ratio below 5:1 were removed. CDR3 nucleotide sequences shared between donor and recipient were removed because their origin could not be assigned. Alloreactive clones required at least 2-fold expansion over unstimulated cells and minimum CFSE-low frequency of 0.002% (template counts) or 0.001% (read counts). Clones detected in sequenced pre-transplant spleen, lymph node, or MLR CFSE-low populations of the donor or recipient were defined as mappable. Cumulative frequency of alloreactive clones was calculated as a percentage of all sequences weighted by copy number. TCRdb carries this immuneACCESS record with in-frame sequences only. Its versions omit some clonotypes, under half of them owing to an unresolved V gene in the studies checked, with the rest unexplained. V and J calls and clone size are copied from that table; D and trimming were computed from the DNA. A total of 65,000 to 90,000 clones appear in this sample, approximately 90% of them only once. About 8% of the sample is taken by the ten largest.

Of note for this clone: The antigen it binds to is not known. There are no base qualities to consult, and no much larger clone falls within one base.

The time point label, as the study defines it: cells obtained before transplantation from donor or recipient. CD3+CD4+ and CD3+CD8+ populations were FACS-sorted from unstimulated pre-transplant donor and recipient cells taken from spleen or lymph nodes. The CDR3 covers 12 residues, taking in both the cysteine and the phenylalanine. Just the 36-base CDR3 DNA is kept, in frame starting at base 1. Relative to germline, V is 7 bases shorter and J is 1 base shorter, with 7 bases between their ends. The germline V gene supplies CDR1 MNHNS and CDR2 SASEGT. In this chain, TRBV6-1 is recombined with TRBJ1-1; no confident D gene assignment can be made. This clonotype was obtained from a human donor who was the organ donor for an intestinal transplant. The source was unstimulated CD8+ T cells sorted from spleen or lymph node cells, collected before transplant. For the CDR3, the sequence is CASNDGNTEAFF. In nucleotide form, the sequence is TGTGCCAGCAACGACGGGAACACTGAAGCTTTCTTT.